The text below deals with one TCR beta chain. This clone's antigen is unknown. No base quality information exists; no much larger clone differs at one position. In the prospective study, participants were roughly 18 to 100 years old, resided in approximately 22 geographic areas of the United States, and were enrolled through a virtual design. To assign participants to cohorts, the prospective study relied on clinical history that participants themselves reported in a screening survey and a study questionnaire. ImmuneRACE Cohort 3 recovered participants were defined by two consecutive negative NP/OP PCR tests, healthcare professional clearance, or symptom resolution. In the prospective study, mobile phlebotomists collected whole blood, serum and a nasopharyngeal or oropharyngeal swab from each participant. Additional blood draws and questionnaires over an approximately two-month period could optionally be provided by prospective study participants. Blood samples from the prospective study were shipped frozen or at room temperature prior to DNA extraction.

The CDR3 measures 13 amino acids from cysteine to phenylalanine. Just CDR3 DNA is preserved here, 39 bases in frame from base 1. The germline V gene provides CDR1 MDHEN and CDR2 SYDVKM. V loses 6 bases of germline sequence and J loses 2 bases, and the interval between the two ends is 9 bases. This sample stems from a study of blood T cell repertoires in COVID-19 (dated by TCRdb to 2018 to 2021). About the investigation overall: Samples covering the acute and convalescent phases of COVID-19 were provided by collaborators in the United States, Italy and Spain. The prospective study material was composed of cDNA or gDNA derived from T cells, B-cell-depleted T cells, or PBMCs. The dataset comprised deeply sampled blood TCRbeta repertoires from subjects exposed to, actively infected with, or recovered from COVID-19. The repertoires were released in a freely available public database intended as a resource for research on the immune response to SARS-CoV-2. Samples were obtained from the ongoing ImmuneRACE study (first 160 participants) and from over 1,000 subjects provided by 6 global collaborators. The sample metadata nearly always contained a de-identified subject ID, COVID-19 status, age in years and sex. HLA class I and class II types, where available, came from metadata supplied by the sample provider rather than from assay-based typing. Beyond this particular receptor, the publication reports: The amount of clinical and demographic metadata varied by source and participant and was provided uncurated.

TCRbeta CDR3 regions were amplified from genomic DNA using the immunoSEQ Assay, a bias-controlled multiplex PCR. In the paper's pipeline: The number of nucleated cells in each sample was estimated from the amplification of reference gene primers within the assay. To quantify the absolute abundance of each unique TCRbeta CDR3 rearrangement, sequence reads were collapsed and filtered. For each sample, productive Simpson clonality was calculated by taking the square root of Simpson's diversity index across productive rearrangements. The table comes from immuneACCESS by way of TCRdb, which keeps in-frame sequences with V and J called. Part of the clones is missing from these tables; in studies checked, under half for an unresolved V gene and the rest for unknown reasons. The V and J calls and clone size come from that table; D and trimming were worked out from the DNA. The sample data list a few hundred thousand clones, and around 82% of these were observed just once. Together, the top ten hold 3.4% of the sample.

The TCR originated in a man between 45 and 60 years old who had recovered from COVID-19. The chain employs TRBV28 and TRBJ2-3; there is no confident call for the D gene. Sequenced input: PBMCs or T cells enriched from blood (not recorded which). The CDR3 loop reads CASRTSLTDTQYF. Read as DNA, the sequence is TGTGCCAGCAGGACTTCTCTCACAGATACGCAGTATTTT.